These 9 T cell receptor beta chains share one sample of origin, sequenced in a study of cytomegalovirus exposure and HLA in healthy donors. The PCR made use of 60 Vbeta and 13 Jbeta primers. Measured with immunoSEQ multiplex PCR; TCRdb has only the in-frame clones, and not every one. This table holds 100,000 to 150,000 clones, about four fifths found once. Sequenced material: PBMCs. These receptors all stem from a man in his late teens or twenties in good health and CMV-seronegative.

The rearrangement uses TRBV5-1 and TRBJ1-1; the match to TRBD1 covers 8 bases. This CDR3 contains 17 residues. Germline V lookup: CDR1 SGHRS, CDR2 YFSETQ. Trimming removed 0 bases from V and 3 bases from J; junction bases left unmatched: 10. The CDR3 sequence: CASSLARRTGLHTEAFF. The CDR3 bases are TGCGCCAGCAGCTTGGCCAGACGGACAGGGTTACACACTGAAGCTTTCTTT.

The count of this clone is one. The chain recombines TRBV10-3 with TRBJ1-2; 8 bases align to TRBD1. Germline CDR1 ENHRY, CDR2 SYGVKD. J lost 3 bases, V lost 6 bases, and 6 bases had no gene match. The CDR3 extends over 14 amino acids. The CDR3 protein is CAISVPGQDYGYTF. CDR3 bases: TGTGCCATCAGCGTTCCGGGACAGGACTATGGCTACACCTTC.

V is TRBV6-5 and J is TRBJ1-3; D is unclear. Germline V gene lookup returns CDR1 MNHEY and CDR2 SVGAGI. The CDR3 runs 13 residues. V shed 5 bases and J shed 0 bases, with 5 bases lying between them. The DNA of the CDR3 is TGTGCCAGCAGTGACAACTCTGGAAACACCATATATTTT. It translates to CASSDNSGNTIYF.

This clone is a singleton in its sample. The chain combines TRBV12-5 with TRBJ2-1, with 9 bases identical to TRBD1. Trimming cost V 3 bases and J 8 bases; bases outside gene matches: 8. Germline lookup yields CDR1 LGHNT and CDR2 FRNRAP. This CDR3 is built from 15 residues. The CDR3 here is CASGLPGQGSHEQFF. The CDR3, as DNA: TGTGCTAGTGGTTTACCCGGACAGGGGAGCCATGAGCAGTTCTTC.

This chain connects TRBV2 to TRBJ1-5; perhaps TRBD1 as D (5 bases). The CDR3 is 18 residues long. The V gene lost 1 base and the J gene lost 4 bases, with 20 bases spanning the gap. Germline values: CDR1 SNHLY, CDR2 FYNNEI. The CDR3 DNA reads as TGTGCCAGCAGTGAAGAAAGAGGAGGGGCCGGTGCAAATCAGCCCCAGCATTTT. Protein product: CASSEERGGAGANQPQHF.

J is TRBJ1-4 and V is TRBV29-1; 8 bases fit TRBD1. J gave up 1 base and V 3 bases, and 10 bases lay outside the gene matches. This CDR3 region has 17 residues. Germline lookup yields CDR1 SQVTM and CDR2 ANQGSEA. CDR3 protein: CSVERQGLALTNEKLFF. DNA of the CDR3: TGCAGCGTTGAGAGACAGGGGTTAGCTTTAACTAATGAAAAACTGTTTTTT.

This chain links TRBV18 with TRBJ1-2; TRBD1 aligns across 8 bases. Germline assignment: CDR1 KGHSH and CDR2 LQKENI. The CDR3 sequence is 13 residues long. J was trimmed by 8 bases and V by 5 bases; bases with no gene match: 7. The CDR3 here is CASSEGDRPGYTF. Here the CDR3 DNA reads TGTGCCAGCTCAGAAGGGGACAGGCCCGGCTACACCTTC.

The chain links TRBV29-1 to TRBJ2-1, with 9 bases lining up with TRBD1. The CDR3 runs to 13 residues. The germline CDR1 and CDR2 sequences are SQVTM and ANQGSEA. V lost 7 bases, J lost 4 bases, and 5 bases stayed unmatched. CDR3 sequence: CSATGGGYNEQFF. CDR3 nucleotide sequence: TGCAGCGCTACAGGGGGCGGATACAATGAGCAGTTCTTC.

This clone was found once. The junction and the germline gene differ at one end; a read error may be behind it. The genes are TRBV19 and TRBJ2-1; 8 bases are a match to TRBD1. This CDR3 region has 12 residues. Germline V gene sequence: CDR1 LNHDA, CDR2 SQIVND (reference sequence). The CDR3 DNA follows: TGTGCCAGTAGTATACGACCGGGACAGGTTATCTTC. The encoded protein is CASSIRPGQVIF.